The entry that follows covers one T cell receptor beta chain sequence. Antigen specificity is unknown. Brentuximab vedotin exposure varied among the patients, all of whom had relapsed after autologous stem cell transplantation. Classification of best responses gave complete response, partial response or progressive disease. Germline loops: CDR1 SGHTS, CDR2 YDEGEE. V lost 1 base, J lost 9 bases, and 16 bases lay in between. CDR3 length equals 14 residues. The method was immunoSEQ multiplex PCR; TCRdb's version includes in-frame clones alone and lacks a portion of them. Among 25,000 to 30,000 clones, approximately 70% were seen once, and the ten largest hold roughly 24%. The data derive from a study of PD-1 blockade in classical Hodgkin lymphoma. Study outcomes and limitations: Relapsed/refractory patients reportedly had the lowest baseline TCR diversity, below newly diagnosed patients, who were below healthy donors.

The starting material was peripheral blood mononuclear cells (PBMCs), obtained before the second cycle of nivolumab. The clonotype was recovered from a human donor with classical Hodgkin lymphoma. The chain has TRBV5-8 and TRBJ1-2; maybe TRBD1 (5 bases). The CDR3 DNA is TGTGCCAGCAGCTTGTTCGGGGGATCTCCCAGCTACACCTTC. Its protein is CASSLFGGSPSYTF.